The rows below give T cell receptor beta chains drawn from one sample of a study of beta chain features in type 1 diabetes. The protocol was immunoSEQ multiplex PCR, while the TCRdb copy is restricted to in-frame clones and leaves out a portion. This table holds 200,000 to 300,000 clones, about 20% found once. Sequenced input: naive CD4+ T cells from blood. These receptors were taken from a woman aged 40 to 50 with type 1 diabetes. Each CDR3 is given with its conserved first and last residue. A D gene is named only where the DNA matches it firmly. Some rows have no size entry. The others give once, few or many, or a class for an expanded clone.

CDR3aa | CDR3nt | d_gene | v_gene | abundance | j_gene
CASSPSPSNTEAFF | TGTGCCAGCTCACCCTCACCGAGTAACACTGAAGCTTTCTTT | NA | TRBV18 | NA | TRBJ1-1
CASTPGTGEQETQYF | TGTGCCAGCACCCCTGGGACAGGGGAACAAGAGACCCAGTACTTC | TRBD1 | TRBV28 | NA | TRBJ2-5
CASSHALAGVVETQYF | TGCGCCAGCAGCCACGCGCTAGCGGGAGTGGTGGAGACCCAGTACTTC | TRBD2 | TRBV5-1 | NA | TRBJ2-5
CASSPSRREGTEAFF | TGTGCCAGCTCACCGTCGAGGAGGGAGGGCACTGAAGCTTTCTTT | NA | TRBV18 | NA | TRBJ1-1
CASSSGTGVMTDTQYF | TGTGCCAGCAGTTCCGGGACAGGGGTTATGACAGATACGCAGTATTTT | TRBD1 | TRBV9 | NA | TRBJ2-3
CASSQDRTYEQYF | TGTGCCAGCTCACAGGACAGGACCTACGAGCAGTACTTC | TRBD1 | TRBV18 | few | TRBJ2-7
CASGLEDRGRGEQFF | TGCGCCAGCGGATTGGAGGACAGGGGGCGAGGGGAGCAGTTCTTC | TRBD1 | TRBV23-1 | NA | TRBJ2-1
CASNLRVYEQYF | TGTGCCAGCAACCTGAGGGTCTACGAGCAGTACTTC | NA | TRBV6-1 | NA | TRBJ2-7
CATQGTKGASGNTIYF | TGCGCCACCCAAGGTACCAAGGGGGCGAGTGGAAACACCATATATTTT | TRBD1 | TRBV4-3 | few | TRBJ1-3
CASSTEKGATEAFF | TGTGCCAGTAGTACCGAAAAGGGGGCTACTGAAGCTTTCTTT | TRBD1 | TRBV19 | NA | TRBJ1-1
CAISEGGERRQFF | TGTGCCATCAGTGAGGGGGGGGAACGGAGGCAGTTCTTC | TRBD2 | TRBV10-3 | NA | TRBJ2-1
CSAVGTEKYF | TGCAGTGCTGTGGGGACTGAAAAGTACTTC | NA | TRBV20-1 | NA | TRBJ2-5
CASSHPGRDSSTDTQYF | TGCGCCAGCAGCCACCCCGGCCGGGACAGCAGCACAGATACGCAGTATTTT | TRBD1 | TRBV4-3 | once | TRBJ2-3
CASSFNGGELFF | TGTGCCAGCAGTTTTAACGGCGGGGAGCTGTTTTTT | NA | TRBV28 | NA | TRBJ2-2
CASSFAGGGQPQHF | TGTGCCAGCAGCTTCGCGGGGGGCGGACAGCCCCAGCATTTT | NA | TRBV7-9 | few | TRBJ1-5
CASSLGETQYF | TGTGCCAGCAGCCTAGGAGAGACCCAGTACTTC | NA | TRBV6-6 | NA | TRBJ2-5
CASSYIAGGLYEQFF | TGTGCCAGCAGTTACATTGCGGGAGGGCTGTATGAGCAGTTCTTC | TRBD2 | TRBV6-6 | NA | TRBJ2-1
CASSSLLTPEAFF | TGTGCCAGCAGCTCCCTGCTGACACCTGAAGCTTTCTTT | NA | TRBV7-2 | few | TRBJ1-1
CASSPGQGLSSPLHF | TGTGCCAGCAGCCCGGGACAGGGATTGAGTTCACCCCTCCACTTT | TRBD1 | TRBV7-9 | few | TRBJ1-6
CASSNGDQETQYF | TGTGCCAGTAGTAACGGGGACCAAGAGACCCAGTACTTC | NA | TRBV19 | few | TRBJ2-5
CASSLGTGPYNEQFF | TGTGCCAGTAGTCTCGGGACAGGGCCCTACAATGAGCAGTTCTTC | TRBD1 | TRBV19 | few | TRBJ2-1
CASSWASESYEQYF | TGTGCCAGCAGTTGGGCTAGCGAGTCCTACGAGCAGTACTTC | NA | TRBV28 | NA | TRBJ2-7
CASSLWAAGDAFF | TGTGCCAGCAGTTTATGGGCAGCAGGGGACGCTTTCTTT | NA | TRBV27 | few | TRBJ1-1
CASSTRTGNTEAFF | TGTGCCAGCAGTACCCGGACAGGGAACACTGAAGCTTTCTTT | TRBD1 | TRBV25-1 | NA | TRBJ1-1
CASSPTSGSLQFF | TGTGCCAGCTCACCCACTAGCGGGAGTCTGCAGTTCTTC | TRBD2 | TRBV18 | NA | TRBJ2-1
CASSYSEGGQPQHF | TGTGCCAGCAGTTACTCAGAGGGAGGGCAGCCCCAGCATTTT | NA | TRBV6-6 | NA | TRBJ1-5
CASSRTGVQETQYF | TGTGCCAGCAGCCGAACAGGGGTCCAAGAGACCCAGTACTTC | TRBD1 | TRBV7-3 | NA | TRBJ2-5
CSVPAGGWSGFITDTQYF | TGCAGCGTTCCGGCCGGGGGGTGGTCGGGCTTTATTACAGATACGCAGTATTTT | TRBD2 | TRBV29-1 | NA | TRBJ2-3
CASSLRWGGLTNTEAFF | TGTGCCAGCAGTTTAAGGTGGGGTGGACTGACGAACACTGAAGCTTTCTTT | NA | TRBV27 | NA | TRBJ1-1
CASRVRQSTDTQYF | TGTGCCAGCAGGGTTAGACAGTCCACAGATACGCAGTATTTT | NA | TRBV2 | NA | TRBJ2-3
CAWTPAGEQETQYF | TGTGCCTGGACCCCGGCGGGGGAACAAGAGACCCAGTACTTC | TRBD2 | TRBV30 | few | TRBJ2-5
CASRRQGTNEKLFF | TGCGCCAGCAGAAGACAGGGCACTAATGAAAAACTGTTTTTT | TRBD1 | TRBV5-1 | NA | TRBJ1-4
CASNLQGIGNEQFF | TGTGCCAGCAATCTACAGGGGATTGGGAATGAGCAGTTCTTC | TRBD1 | TRBV6-6 | few | TRBJ2-1
CSVGGQGASDTQYF | TGCAGCGTTGGGGGACAGGGGGCCTCAGATACGCAGTATTTT | TRBD1 | TRBV29-1 | NA | TRBJ2-3
CASSLEETQYF | TGCGCCAGCAGCCTAGAGGAGACCCAGTACTTC | NA | TRBV5-1 | NA | TRBJ2-5